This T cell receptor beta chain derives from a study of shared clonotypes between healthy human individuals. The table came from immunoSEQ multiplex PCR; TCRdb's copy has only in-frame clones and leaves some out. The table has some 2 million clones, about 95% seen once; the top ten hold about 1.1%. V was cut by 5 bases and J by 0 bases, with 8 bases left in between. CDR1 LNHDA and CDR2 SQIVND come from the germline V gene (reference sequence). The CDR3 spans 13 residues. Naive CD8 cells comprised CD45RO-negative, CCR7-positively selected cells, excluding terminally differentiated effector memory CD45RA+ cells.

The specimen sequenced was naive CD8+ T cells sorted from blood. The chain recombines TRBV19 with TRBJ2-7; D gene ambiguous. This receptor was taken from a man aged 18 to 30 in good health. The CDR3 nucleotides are TGTGCCAGTAGTCGGGTAGACTCCTACGAGCAGTACTTC. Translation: CASSRVDSYEQYF.